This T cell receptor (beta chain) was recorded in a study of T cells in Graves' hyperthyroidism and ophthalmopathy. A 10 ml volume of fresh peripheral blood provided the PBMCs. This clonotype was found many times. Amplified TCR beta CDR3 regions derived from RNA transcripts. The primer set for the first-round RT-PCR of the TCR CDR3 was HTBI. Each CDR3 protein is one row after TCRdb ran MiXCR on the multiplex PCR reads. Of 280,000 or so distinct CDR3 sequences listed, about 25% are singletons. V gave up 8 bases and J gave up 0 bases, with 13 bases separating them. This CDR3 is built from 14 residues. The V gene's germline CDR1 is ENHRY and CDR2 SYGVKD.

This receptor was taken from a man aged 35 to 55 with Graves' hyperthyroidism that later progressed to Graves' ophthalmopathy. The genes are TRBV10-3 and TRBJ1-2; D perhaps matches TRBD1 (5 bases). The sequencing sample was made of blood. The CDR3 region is CAIAPGASNYGYTF. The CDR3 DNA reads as TGTGCCATCGCCCCTGGGGCTTCTAACTATGGCTACACCTTC.